The T cell receptor beta chain under discussion was sequenced for a study of blood T cell repertoires in COVID-19. In the study overall: Samples taken during acute and convalescent COVID-19 were collected in the United States, Italy and Spain.

Some clones are missing from TCRdb's copy, which holds only in-frame ones; the method was immunoSEQ multiplex PCR. The profile shows fewer than 250,000 clones, approximately 86% of them singletons. Trimming took off 4 bases at V and 3 bases at J, with 7 bases between the two ends. The CDR3 is 12 residues long. CDR1 and CDR2 from the germline V gene are LGHDT and YNNKEL (reference sequence). A word on this clone: The same CDR3 also results from other DNA sequences found in this sample.

The specimen sequenced was PBMCs or T cells enriched from blood (not recorded which). V and J are TRBV3-1 (or the pseudogene TRBV3-2) and TRBJ2-7, with a weak D call TRBD1 (6 bases). This TCR came from a woman aged 25 to 45 with acute COVID-19. The CDR3 is CASSPQGYEQYF. The CDR3, as DNA: TGTGCCAGCAGCCCACAGGGCTACGAGCAGTACTTC.